These 30 T cell receptor beta chains were sequenced from one sample in a study of blood T cell repertoires in COVID-19. Here immunoSEQ multiplex PCR was the method, and the copy in TCRdb shows in-frame clones only, minus some. The sample shows about 60,000 clones, more than 80% of them seen only once. Sequenced material: peripheral blood. These receptors were collected from a human donor in a cohort sampled during active COVID-19.

The chain joins TRBV10-3 to TRBJ1-1; D is unclear. CDR1 ENHRY and CDR2 SYGVKD come from the germline V gene. The CDR3 extends over 13 amino acids. Trimming took 1 base from V and 2 from J, leaving 5 bases between them. In DNA form, the CDR3 reads TGTGCCATCAGTGAGTGGGCTAACACTGAAGCTTTCTTT. This gives the protein CAISEWANTEAFF.

The chain employs TRBV6-6 and TRBJ2-3; TRBD2 matches 12 bases. V shed 6 bases and J 1 base; nucleotides not matched to a gene: 23. The CDR3 contains 22 residues. From germline, CDR1 is MNHNY and CDR2 SVGAGI (reference sequence). This chain's CDR3 is CASSSPLGRRTSGMGGTDTQYF. CDR3 nucleotide sequence: TGTGCCAGCAGCTCTCCGCTCGGACGGAGGACTAGCGGGATGGGTGGCACAGATACGCAGTATTTT.

This clone was seen once. The chain uses TRBV28 and TRBJ1-1, with D tentatively TRBD1 (5 bases). Germline loops: CDR1 MDHEN, CDR2 SYDVKM. The length of the CDR3 is 16 residues. V was clipped by 4 bases and J by 2 bases, with 17 bases between them. The DNA of the CDR3 is TGTGCCAGCAGTTCAGGCGCGGGGCGCCCAAACACTGAAGCTTTCTTT. Translated: CASSSGAGRPNTEAFF.

This clone came up once. The chain has TRBV10-3 and TRBJ2-7; TRBD2 agrees at 11 bases. Germline trimming cut 6 bases from V and 2 bases from J; bases unmatched to any gene: 6. Germline CDR1 is ENHRY and CDR2 is SYGVKD. The CDR3 sequence is 15 residues long. CDR3 amino acids: CAIRATSGGPYEQYF. The CDR3 DNA follows: TGTGCCATCAGAGCTACTAGCGGGGGCCCCTACGAGCAGTACTTC.

The chain recombines TRBV29-1 with TRBJ2-6; D gene unclear. The CDR3 covers 16 residues. V lost 3 bases to trimming and J lost 0 bases, with 12 bases between them. In germline, CDR1 is SQVTM, CDR2 ANQGSEA. The CDR3 is CSVEAVRSSGANVLTF. CDR3 sequence (DNA): TGCAGCGTTGAGGCGGTGAGGAGCTCTGGGGCCAACGTCCTGACTTTC.

The gene calls are TRBV10-2 and TRBJ2-3; 8 bases match TRBD2. CDR3 length: 14 amino acids. Germline V CDR1 and CDR2: WSHSY, SAAADI. With 6 bases clipped from V and 2 bases from J, the junction kept 4 bases outside the gene matches. The chain's CDR3 is CASSPGLVTDTQYF. Here the CDR3 DNA reads TGCGCCAGCAGCCCGGGACTAGTCACAGATACGCAGTATTTT.

This chain links TRBV6-1 with TRBJ1-5; D is uncertain. Germline CDR1 MNHNS, CDR2 SASEGT. The CDR3 has 17 residues. V lost 6 bases and J 0 bases, leaving 18 bases between the germline ends. The DNA of the CDR3 is TGTGCCAGCAGCGAATCGGCGGGAACAATTAGCAATCAGCCCCAGCATTTT. Translating gives CASSESAGTISNQPQHF.

The chain combines TRBV11-3 with TRBJ2-3; TRBD2 matches 11 bases. Germline V CDR1 and CDR2: SGHNT, YENEEA. The CDR3 has 16 amino acids. Unmatched junction bases numbered 6, after V lost 5 bases and J lost 2 bases. CDR3: CASSKRTSGLTDTQYF. The CDR3 DNA is TGTGCCAGCAGCAAGAGGACTAGCGGGCTCACAGATACGCAGTATTTT.

The chain is built from TRBV5-1 and TRBJ2-3; no clear D gene. The V and J ends lost 1 base and 4 bases respectively, with 16 bases between them. Germline loops: CDR1 SGHRS, CDR2 YFSETQ. The CDR3 spans 16 residues. CDR3: CASSLMLPGSADTQYF. The CDR3 DNA follows: TGCGCCAGCAGCTTGATGCTCCCCGGTTCGGCAGATACGCAGTATTTT.

This clone has just a few counts. The chain links TRBV5-1 to TRBJ1-1; 8 nucleotides line up with TRBD1. The CDR3 length is 14 residues. The J segment lost 1 base and the V segment lost 3 bases, leaving 2 bases of the junction unmatched. Germline values: CDR1 SGHRS, CDR2 YFSETQ. CDR3 amino acids: CASSSGTGNTEAFF. The CDR3, as DNA: TGCGCCAGCAGCTCCGGGACAGGGAACACTGAAGCTTTCTTT.

CDR3 DNA sequence: TGTGCCAGCAGCCAGGCGCAGGTACTCATCTTTGGGACTGAAGCTTTCTTT. Amino acids: CASSQAQVLIFGTEAFF. The chain employs TRBV7-8 and TRBJ1-1; D uncertain. The CDR3 consists of 17 residues. The germline V and J ends were trimmed by 5 bases and 5 bases, with 24 bases remaining between them. The V gene's germline CDR1 is SGHVS and CDR2 FQNEAQ.

The chain links TRBV5-1 to TRBJ2-3; possibly TRBD1 for D (6 bases). Between the trimmed V and J ends, which lost 2 bases and 3 bases, there was a span of 13 bases. CDR3 size: 15 residues. Looked up from germline, CDR1 is SGHRS and CDR2 is YFSETQ. CDR3 nucleotide sequence: TGCGCCAGCAGCTTTAGGGACACCCTTACAGATACGCAGTATTTT. It translates to CASSFRDTLTDTQYF. Full variable domain (missing parts from reference TRBV5-1 and TRBJ2-3): KAGVTQTPRYLIKTRGQQVTLSCSPISGHRSVSWYQQTPGQGLQFLFEYFSETQRNKGNFPGRFSGRQFSNSRSEMNVSTLELGDSALYLCASSFRDTLTDTQYFGPGTRLTVL.

This chain links TRBV27 with TRBJ2-2, with D possibly matching TRBD1 (6 bases). Germline loops: CDR1 MNHEY, CDR2 SMNVEV (reference sequence). V was shortened by 3 bases and J by 3 bases, with 8 bases between the two germline ends. The CDR3 contains 14 residues. CDR3 residues: CASSFQGYTGELFF. In DNA, the CDR3 is TGTGCCAGCAGTTTCCAGGGGTACACCGGGGAGCTGTTTTTT.

V usage is TRBV5-1 and J usage is TRBJ1-1; 9 nucleotides align to TRBD1. The V gene's germline CDR1 is SGHRS and CDR2 YFSETQ. This CDR3 comprises 15 residues. V lost 2 bases, J lost 4 bases, and 6 bases stayed unmatched. This chain's CDR3 is CASSFTGGSGTEAFF. CDR3 DNA sequence: TGCGCCAGCAGCTTCACAGGGGGCTCGGGCACTGAAGCTTTCTTT.

This chain uses TRBV11-2 with TRBJ1-1; 7 bases align to TRBD1. Germline V lookup: CDR1 SGHAT, CDR2 FQNNGV. The CDR3 extends over 15 amino acids. V was pared by 6 bases and J by 1 base, with 8 bases of the junction left unmatched. The CDR3 DNA sequence: TGTGCCAGCAGGAACCGACAGGGCCCGAACACTGAAGCTTTCTTT. Protein product: CASRNRQGPNTEAFF.

The chain links TRBV28 to TRBJ1-4; maybe TRBD1 (6 bases). The germline V gene has CDR1 MDHEN and CDR2 SYDVKM. The CDR3 has 16 residues. V lost 5 bases to trimming and J lost 8 bases, with 21 bases between them. The CDR3 nucleotides read TGTGCCAGCAGTCCCCACGACAGGCCGGGGGGGGAAAAACTGTTTTTT. Its translation: CASSPHDRPGGEKLFF.

This clone was detected only a few times. The rearrangement uses TRBV4-1 and TRBJ2-1, with D possibly matching TRBD2 (6 bases). Germline V gene data show CDR1 as MGHRA and CDR2 as YSYEKL. V dropped 0 bases and J dropped 0 bases, with 21 bases sitting between them. The CDR3 runs to 20 residues. In nucleotides, the CDR3 is TGCGCCAGCAGCCAAGATAGCGGAAGGAGGAGCGGATCCTCCTACAATGAGCAGTTCTTC. Its protein product is CASSQDSGRRSGSSYNEQFF.

This clone came up once. The chain couples TRBV21-1 to TRBJ1-5; the table calls TRBD1, which could not be checked here. TRBV21-1 is designated a pseudogene. The CDR3 length is 20 residues. CDR3: CASSKLLGLQGLEGNQPQHF. The CDR3 DNA reads as TGTGCCAGCAGCAAATTATTGGGGCTACAGGGCTTGGAGGGCAATCAGCCCCAGCATTTT.

The table lists this clone with a few counts. This sequence joins TRBV28 and TRBJ1-4, with 7 bases lining up with TRBD1. V shed 5 bases, J shed 5 bases, and the junction held 8 bases outside the gene matches. Germline CDR1 and CDR2: MDHEN and SYDVKM. The CDR3 is 15 residues long. The CDR3 here is CASSTRQGSNEKLFF. CDR3 in DNA: TGTGCCAGCAGTACCCGACAGGGCTCGAATGAAAAACTGTTTTTT. The variable domain in full, completed from reference TRBV28 and TRBJ1-4, reads DVKVTQSSRYLVKRTGEKVFLECVQDMDHENMFWYRQDPGLGLRLIYFSYDVKMKEKGDIPEGYSVSREKKERFSLILESASTNQTSMYLCASSTRQGSNEKLFFGSGTQLSVL.

The chain carries TRBV19 and TRBJ2-1; TRBD2 matches 9 bases. Germline assignment: CDR1 LNHDA and CDR2 SQIVND (reference sequence). The CDR3 contains 16 residues. Unmatched junction bases numbered 10, after V lost 3 bases and J lost 7 bases. In nucleotides, the CDR3 is TGTGCCAGTAGTATCGGAAGGCGGGGGGGCCGGAATGAGCAGTTCTTC. Translated: CASSIGRRGGRNEQFF.

The chain couples TRBV29-1 to TRBJ1-1, with 7 bases matching TRBD1. Germline V lookup: CDR1 SQVTM, CDR2 ANQGSEA. The CDR3 consists of 11 residues. The V and J ends lost 4 bases and 7 bases, in that order; junction bases with no gene match: 3. As DNA, the CDR3 is TGCAGCGTTGCCCGACAGGGTGAAGCTTTCTTT. Protein product: CSVARQGEAFF.

The chain employs TRBV20-1 and TRBJ1-6; D gene uncertain. Looked up from germline, CDR1 is DFQATT and CDR2 is SNEGSKA (reference sequence). The V end lost 3 bases, the J end lost 5 bases, and 11 bases lay between the germline ends. This CDR3 is built from 14 residues. The CDR3 nucleotides read TGCAGTGCTAGTCGGGGAGCCGATAATTCACCCCTCCACTTT. Protein product: CSASRGADNSPLHF.

CDR3 protein: CASTKREFSGELFF. The CDR3 nucleotides read TGTGCCAGCACAAAGCGGGAATTTAGCGGGGAGCTGTTTTTT. This chain uses TRBV7-9 with TRBJ2-2, with TRBD2 identical over 7 bases. The CDR3 length is 14 residues. Losses at the gene ends were 7 bases for V and 7 bases for J; bases not matched to a gene: 9. Germline values: CDR1 SEHNR, CDR2 FQNEAQ (reference sequence). Variable domain in full (rest from reference TRBV7-9 and TRBJ2-2): DTGVSQNPRHKITKRGQNVTFRCDPISEHNRLYWYRQTLGQGPEFLTYFQNEAQLEKSRLLSDRFSAERPKGSFSTLEIQRTEQGDSAMYLCASTKREFSGELFFGEGSRLTVL.

This clone was recorded once. V is TRBV6-1 and J is TRBJ1-3; weak D call: TRBD1 (6 bases). This CDR3 contains 14 residues. The germline V gene encodes CDR1 MNHNS and CDR2 SASEGT. The V and J ends lost 2 bases and 6 bases respectively, with 11 bases between them. The CDR3 DNA reads TGTGCCAGCAGTGAATCGCAGGGGTTAAACACCATATATTTT. Its translation is CASSESQGLNTIYF.

The chain links TRBV5-1 to TRBJ2-3, with TRBD2 matching 15 bases. V gave up 0 bases and J gave up 3 bases; unmatched junction bases: 8. This CDR3 is 19 amino acids long. From germline, CDR1 is SGHRS and CDR2 YFSETQ. The CDR3 here is CASSLDVGLAGGRTDTQYF. Written as DNA, the CDR3 is TGCGCCAGCAGCTTGGATGTGGGACTAGCGGGGGGCAGGACAGATACGCAGTATTTT.

The gene calls are TRBV2 and TRBJ1-5; tentatively, D is TRBD1 (6 bases). In germline, CDR1 is SNHLY, CDR2 FYNNEI. The CDR3 runs to 15 residues. V lost 5 bases and J lost 11, with 22 bases in between. CDR3 nucleotide sequence: TGTGCCAGCAGTACCGGACAGACCCTATCGTCGGCCCAGCATTTT. Translating it yields CASSTGQTLSSAQHF. Looking up the rest from reference TRBV2 and TRBJ1-5 gives the full variable domain: EPEVTQTPSHQVTQMGQEVILRCVPISNHLYFYWYRQILGQKVEFLVSFYNNEISEKSEIFDDQFSVERPDGSNFTLKIRSTKLEDSAMYFCASSTGQTLSSAQHFGDGTRLSIL.

The gene calls are TRBV10-3 and TRBJ2-1; 7 positions match TRBD1. The V segment lost 6 bases and the J segment 1 base; nucleotides outside the gene matches: 6. The CDR3 is 15 amino acids. CDR1 is ENHRY and CDR2 is SYGVKD in the germline V gene. CDR3: CAIRSGTVSYNEQFF. For the CDR3, the DNA is TGTGCCATCAGATCCGGGACAGTATCCTACAATGAGCAGTTCTTC.

The chain links TRBV29-1 to TRBJ2-2, with D possibly matching TRBD2 (6 bases). V was shortened by 7 bases and J by 6 bases, with 12 bases between the two germline ends. CDR3 length: 12 residues. CDR1 SQVTM and CDR2 ANQGSEA come from the germline V gene. The CDR3 spells CSAGGLSGELFF. CDR3 DNA sequence: TGCAGCGCCGGAGGGCTTTCCGGGGAGCTGTTTTTT.

The chain carries TRBV19 and TRBJ1-1, with a possible D match to TRBD1 (5 bases). CDR3 length: 13 residues. Germline V lookup: CDR1 LNHDA, CDR2 SQIVND (reference sequence). V shed 7 bases and J shed 6 bases, with 15 bases lying between them. The CDR3 is CASNWGVGPEAFF. The CDR3 DNA reads as TGTGCCAGTAATTGGGGGGTAGGTCCTGAAGCTTTCTTT.

The rearrangement links TRBV6-5 to TRBJ2-7; TRBD1 agrees at 9 bases. The trim removed 6 bases at V and 5 bases at J, leaving 2 bases unmatched. CDR1 is MNHEY, CDR2 SVGAGI, per germline. The CDR3 sequence is 12 residues long. Written as DNA, the CDR3 is TGTGCCAGCAGCACAGGGGGCGACGAGCAGTACTTC. Translation gives CASSTGGDEQYF.